This T cell receptor (beta chain) was sequenced for a study of early T cells in non-severe SARS-CoV-2 infection. TCRdb re-analysed the 5' RACE reads in MiXCR, keeping a single row per CDR3 protein. The sample holds tens of thousands of distinct CDR3 sequences; approximately 16% are singletons and the top ten take roughly 4.7%. Sequenced here: whole blood, sampled at baseline. The clonotype was recovered from an adult who was a healthcare worker with PCR-confirmed SARS-CoV-2 infection or an uninfected control (not recorded which).

CDR3 protein: CASSLGGRGHQPQHF. Here the CDR3 DNA reads TGTGCCAGCAGCTTGGGGGGCAGGGGTCATCAGCCCCAGCATTTT. The rearrangement uses TRBV5-6 and TRBJ1-5; a weak D match, TRBD1 (6 bases). The CDR3 extends over 15 amino acids. Trimming cost V 0 bases and J 5 bases, with 12 bases left between them. Germline V CDR1 and CDR2: SGHDT, YYEEEE.